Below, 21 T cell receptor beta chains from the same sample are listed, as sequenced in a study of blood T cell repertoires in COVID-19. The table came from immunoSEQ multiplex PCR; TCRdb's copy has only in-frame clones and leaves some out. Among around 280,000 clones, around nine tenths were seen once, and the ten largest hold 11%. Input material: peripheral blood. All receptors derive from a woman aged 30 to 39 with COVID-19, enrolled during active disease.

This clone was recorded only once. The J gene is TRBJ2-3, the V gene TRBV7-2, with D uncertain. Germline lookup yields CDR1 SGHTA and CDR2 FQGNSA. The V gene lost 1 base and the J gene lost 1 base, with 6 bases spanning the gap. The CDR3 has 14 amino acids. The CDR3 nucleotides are TGTGCCAGCAGCTTAGGACTGGGCACAGATACGCAGTATTTT. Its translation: CASSLGLGTDTQYF.

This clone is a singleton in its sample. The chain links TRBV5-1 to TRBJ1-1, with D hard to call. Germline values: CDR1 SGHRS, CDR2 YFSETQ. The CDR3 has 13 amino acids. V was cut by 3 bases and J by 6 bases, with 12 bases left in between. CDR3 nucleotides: TGCGCCAGCAGCTACGGGTCTCTCGCTGAAGCTTTCTTT. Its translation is CASSYGSLAEAFF. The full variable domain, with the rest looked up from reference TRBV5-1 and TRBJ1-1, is KAGVTQTPRYLIKTRGQQVTLSCSPISGHRSVSWYQQTPGQGLQFLFEYFSETQRNKGNFPGRFSGRQFSNSRSEMNVSTLELGDSALYLCASSYGSLAEAFFGQGTRLTVV.

The CDR3 sequence: CAWNFEAGPLTFF. The CDR3 bases are TGTGCCTGGAATTTTGAGGCAGGGCCGTTGACTTTCTTT. This chain links TRBV30 with TRBJ1-1; tentatively, D is TRBD1 (5 bases). V lost 4 bases, J lost 12 bases, and 21 bases lay in between. Germline V lookup: CDR1 GTSNPN, CDR2 SVGIG (reference sequence). There are 13 residues in the CDR3.

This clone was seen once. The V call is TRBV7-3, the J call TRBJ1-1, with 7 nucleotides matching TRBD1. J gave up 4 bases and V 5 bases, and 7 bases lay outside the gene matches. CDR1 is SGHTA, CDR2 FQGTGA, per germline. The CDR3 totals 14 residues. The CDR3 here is CASSPTGDPTEAFF. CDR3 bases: TGTGCCAGCAGCCCCACAGGGGACCCCACTGAAGCTTTCTTT.

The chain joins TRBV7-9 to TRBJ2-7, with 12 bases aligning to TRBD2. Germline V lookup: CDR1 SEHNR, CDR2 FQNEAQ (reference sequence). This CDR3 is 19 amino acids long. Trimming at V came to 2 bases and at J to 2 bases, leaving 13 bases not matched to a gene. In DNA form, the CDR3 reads TGTGCCAGCAGCTTATGGGGACTAGCGGGCCGAGAGACGCCCTACGAGCAGTACTTC. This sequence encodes CASSLWGLAGRETPYEQYF. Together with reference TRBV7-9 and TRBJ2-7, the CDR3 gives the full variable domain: DTGVSQNPRHKITKRGQNVTFRCDPISEHNRLYWYRQTLGQGPEFLTYFQNEAQLEKSRLLSDRFSAERPKGSFSTLEIQRTEQGDSAMYLCASSLWGLAGRETPYEQYFGPGTRLTVT.

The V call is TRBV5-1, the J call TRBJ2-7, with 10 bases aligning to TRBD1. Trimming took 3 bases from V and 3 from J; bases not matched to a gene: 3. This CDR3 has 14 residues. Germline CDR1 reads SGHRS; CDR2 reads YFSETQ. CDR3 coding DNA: TGCGCCAGCAGCTCCGGGACAGGGGTCTACGAGCAGTACTTC. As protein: CASSSGTGVYEQYF. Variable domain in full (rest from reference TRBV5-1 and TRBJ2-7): KAGVTQTPRYLIKTRGQQVTLSCSPISGHRSVSWYQQTPGQGLQFLFEYFSETQRNKGNFPGRFSGRQFSNSRSEMNVSTLELGDSALYLCASSSGTGVYEQYFGPGTRLTVT.

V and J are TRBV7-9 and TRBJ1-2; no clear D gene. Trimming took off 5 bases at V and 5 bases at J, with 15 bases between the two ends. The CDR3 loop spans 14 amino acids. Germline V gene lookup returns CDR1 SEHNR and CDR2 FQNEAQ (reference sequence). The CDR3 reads CASSPWARHYGYTF. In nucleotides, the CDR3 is TGTGCCAGCAGCCCGTGGGCCAGGCATTATGGCTACACCTTC.

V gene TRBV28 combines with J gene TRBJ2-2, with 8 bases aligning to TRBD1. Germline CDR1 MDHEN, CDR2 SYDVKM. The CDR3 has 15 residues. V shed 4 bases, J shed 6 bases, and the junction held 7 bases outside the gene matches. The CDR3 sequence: CASSYSGGAAGELFF. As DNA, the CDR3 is TGTGCCAGCAGTTATTCAGGGGGCGCAGCCGGGGAGCTGTTTTTT.

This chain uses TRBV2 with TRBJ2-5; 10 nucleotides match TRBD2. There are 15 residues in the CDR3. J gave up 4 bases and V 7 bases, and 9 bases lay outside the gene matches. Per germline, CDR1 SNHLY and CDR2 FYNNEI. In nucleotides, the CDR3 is TGTGCCAGCATTAAGCGGGAGGGCCCTGGAGAGACCCAGTACTTC. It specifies CASIKREGPGETQYF.

The CDR3 sequence is CASSVLAGVVNEQFF. The CDR3, as DNA: TGTGCCAGCTCAGTCCTAGCGGGAGTGGTCAATGAGCAGTTCTTC. The rearrangement links TRBV18 to TRBJ2-1; TRBD2 matches at 10 bases. CDR1 is KGHSH and CDR2 is LQKENI in the germline V gene. The CDR3 loop spans 15 amino acids. V trimming: 5 bases; J trimming: 6 bases; junction bases outside the gene matches: 7.

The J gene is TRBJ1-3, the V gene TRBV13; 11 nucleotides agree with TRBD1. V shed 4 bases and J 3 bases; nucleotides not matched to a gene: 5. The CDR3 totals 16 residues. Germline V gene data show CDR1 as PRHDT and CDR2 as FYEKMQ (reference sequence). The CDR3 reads CASSYGTGGSGNTIYF. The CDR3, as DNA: TGTGCCAGCAGCTACGGGACAGGGGGTAGTGGAAACACCATATATTTT.

In DNA form, the CDR3 reads TGTGCCAGCAGCCCTCTAGGGAGAGGAGATGGCTACACCTTC. Protein product: CASSPLGRGDGYTF. This chain connects TRBV5-6 to TRBJ1-2; D unresolved. V was cut by 4 bases and J by 6 bases, with 16 bases left in between. CDR3 length: 14 residues. Germline V gene data show CDR1 as SGHDT and CDR2 as YYEEEE.

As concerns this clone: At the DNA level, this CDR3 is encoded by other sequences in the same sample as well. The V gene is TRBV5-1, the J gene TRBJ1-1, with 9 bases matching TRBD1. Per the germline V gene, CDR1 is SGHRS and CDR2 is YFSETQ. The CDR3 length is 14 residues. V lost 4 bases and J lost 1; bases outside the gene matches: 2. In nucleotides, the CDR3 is TGCGCCAGCAGCCCGGGACAGGGGAACACTGAAGCTTTCTTT. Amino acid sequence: CASSPGQGNTEAFF. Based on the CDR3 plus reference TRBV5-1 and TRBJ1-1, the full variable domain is KAGVTQTPRYLIKTRGQQVTLSCSPISGHRSVSWYQQTPGQGLQFLFEYFSETQRNKGNFPGRFSGRQFSNSRSEMNVSTLELGDSALYLCASSPGQGNTEAFFGQGTRLTVV.

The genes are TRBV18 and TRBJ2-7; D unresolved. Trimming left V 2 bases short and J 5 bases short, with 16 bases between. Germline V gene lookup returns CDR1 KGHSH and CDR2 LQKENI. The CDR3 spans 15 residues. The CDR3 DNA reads TGTGCCAGCTCACCAATCACGGTGCGTTCGGACGAGCAGTACTTC. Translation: CASSPITVRSDEQYF.

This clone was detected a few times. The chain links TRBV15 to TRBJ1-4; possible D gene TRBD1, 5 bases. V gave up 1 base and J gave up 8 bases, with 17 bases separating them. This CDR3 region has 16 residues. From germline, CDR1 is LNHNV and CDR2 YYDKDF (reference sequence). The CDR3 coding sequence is TGTGCCACCAGCAGAGGACTCCGGGGGAGAGAGGAAAAACTGTTTTTT. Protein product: CATSRGLRGREEKLFF.

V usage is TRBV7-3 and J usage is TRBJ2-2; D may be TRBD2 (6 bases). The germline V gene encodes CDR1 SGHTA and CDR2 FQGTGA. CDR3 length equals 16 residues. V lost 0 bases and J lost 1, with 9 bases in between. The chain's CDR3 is CASSLTPGRNTGELFF. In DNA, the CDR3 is TGTGCCAGCAGCTTAACTCCCGGGAGGAACACCGGGGAGCTGTTTTTT.

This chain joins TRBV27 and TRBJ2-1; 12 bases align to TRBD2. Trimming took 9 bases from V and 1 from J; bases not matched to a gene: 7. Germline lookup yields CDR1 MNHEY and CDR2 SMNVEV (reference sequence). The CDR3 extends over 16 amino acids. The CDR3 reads CASWTSGIRSYNEQFF. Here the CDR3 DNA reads TGTGCCAGTTGGACTAGCGGGATTAGGTCCTACAATGAGCAGTTCTTC.

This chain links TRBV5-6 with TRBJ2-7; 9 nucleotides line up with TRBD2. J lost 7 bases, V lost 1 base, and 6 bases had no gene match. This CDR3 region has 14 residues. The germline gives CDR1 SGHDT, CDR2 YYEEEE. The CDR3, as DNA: TGTGCCAGCAGCTTGACTAGCGGGCCCGTGGAGCAGTACTTC. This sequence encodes CASSLTSGPVEQYF.

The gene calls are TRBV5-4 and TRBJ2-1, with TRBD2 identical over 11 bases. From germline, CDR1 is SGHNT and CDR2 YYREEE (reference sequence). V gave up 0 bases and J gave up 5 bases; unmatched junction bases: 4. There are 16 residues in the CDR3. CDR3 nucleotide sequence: TGTGCCAGCAGCTTGGAACTAGCGGGAGTGGACAATGAGCAGTTCTTC. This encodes CASSLELAGVDNEQFF.

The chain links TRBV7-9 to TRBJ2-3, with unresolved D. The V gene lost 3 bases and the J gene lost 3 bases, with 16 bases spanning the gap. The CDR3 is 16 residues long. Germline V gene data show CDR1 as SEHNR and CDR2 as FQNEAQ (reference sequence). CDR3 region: CASSFLTNPGTDTQYF. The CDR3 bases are TGTGCCAGCAGCTTCCTTACTAACCCCGGAACAGATACGCAGTATTTT.

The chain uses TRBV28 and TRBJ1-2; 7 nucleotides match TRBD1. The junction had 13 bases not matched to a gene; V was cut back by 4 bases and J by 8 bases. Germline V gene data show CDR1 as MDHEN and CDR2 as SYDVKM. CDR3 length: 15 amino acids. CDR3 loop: CASSSLGQTYEGYTF. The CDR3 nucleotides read TGTGCCAGCAGTTCGCTGGGACAGACCTATGAAGGCTACACCTTC.